The 4 T cell receptor beta chains listed next were all sequenced from one sample in a study of monozygotic twins with inflammatory bowel disease. TCRdb re-called the 5' RACE reads and catalogs CDR3 proteins one per entry, DNA excluded. The data include 300,000 to 450,000 distinct CDR3 sequences; the top ten clones carry 2.6%. The sample taken for sequencing was blood. These receptors originate from a human donor with ulcerative colitis or Crohn's disease, or a healthy co-twin of an affected twin (not recorded which).

This sequence joins TRBV20-1 and TRBJ2-7; TCRdb proposes TRBD1, but this gene call is untestable without DNA. CDR1 is DFQATT, CDR2 SNEGSKA, per germline (reference sequence). This CDR3 is built from 15 residues. CDR3 loop: CSADPVAGRTYEQYF.

This rearrangement joins TRBV10-1 to TRBJ2-4; TCRdb's D gene call, TRBD2, goes unchecked for lack of DNA. The CDR3 spans 17 residues. Per the germline V gene, CDR1 is WNHNN and CDR2 is SYGVQD (reference sequence). The CDR3 loop is CAGGPLVSGGTTIIQYF.

V usage is TRBV6-1 and J usage is TRBJ2-2; absent DNA, TCRdb's TRBD1 call cannot be checked. The CDR3 extends over 15 amino acids. Germline-derived CDR1 and CDR2 are MNHNS and SASEGT. The CDR3 sequence: CASTQRTVNTGELFF.

The gene calls are TRBV18 and TRBJ2-7; there is no DNA to check the TCRdb D call of TRBD1. Looked up from germline, CDR1 is KGHSH and CDR2 is LQKENI. The CDR3 is made up of 13 amino acids. The CDR3 is CASSPSREYEQYF.